A single sample gave rise to the 18 T cell receptor beta chains below, sequenced in a study of blood T cells in healthy people across ages. A J-beta primer mix and a sample-barcoded 5' primer were used in a second PCR of roughly 7 to 12 cycles. TCRdb reprocessed the 5' RACE reads with MiXCR, giving one entry per CDR3 protein. Of roughly 800,000 distinct CDR3 sequences listed, 58% are singletons. The sample taken for sequencing was blood. These receptors came from a young man in good health.

The J gene is TRBJ1-2, the V gene TRBV20-1, with D maybe TRBD1 (5 bases). Between the trimmed V and J ends, which lost 5 bases and 6 bases, there was a span of 22 bases. CDR1 is DFQATT and CDR2 is SNEGSKA in the germline V gene (reference sequence). This CDR3 is 15 amino acids long. CDR3 sequence reads: CSAGRTPLGMDGYTF. CDR3 nucleotide sequence: TGCAGTGCTGGACGGACACCTCTCGGTATGGATGGCTACACCTTC.

The chain combines TRBV6-5 with TRBJ2-3; the match to TRBD2 covers 7 bases. This CDR3 spans 14 amino acids. In germline, CDR1 is MNHEY, CDR2 SVGAGI. The V segment lost 6 bases and the J segment 6 bases; nucleotides outside the gene matches: 9. CDR3 loop: CASRLGGLEDTQYF. The CDR3 region has the DNA TGTGCCAGCAGACTGGGTGGACTAGAGGATACGCAGTATTTT.

The rearrangement joins TRBV15 to TRBJ2-3; weak D call: TRBD2 (6 bases). The CDR3 consists of 14 residues. Deletions cut 3 bases from V and 2 bases from J, with 9 bases between. Germline lookup yields CDR1 LNHNV and CDR2 YYDKDF (reference sequence). The CDR3 DNA sequence: TGTGCCACCAGCAGGCGGGAATACACAGATACGCAGTATTTT. This codes for CATSRREYTDTQYF.

The chain joins TRBV7-9 to TRBJ2-7, with D unresolved. The germline V gene has CDR1 SEHNR and CDR2 FQNEAQ (reference sequence). The V end was cut by 4 bases, the J end by 3 bases, with 19 bases between. The CDR3 spans 16 residues. The CDR3 loop is CASSSEAASLIYEQYF. The CDR3 nucleotides are TGTGCCAGCAGCTCAGAGGCAGCCAGTCTGATCTACGAGCAGTACTTC.

The rearrangement uses TRBV9 and TRBJ2-1; 7 positions match TRBD2. Germline V gene lookup returns CDR1 SGDLS and CDR2 YYNGEE. The J segment lost 13 bases and the V segment lost 2 bases, leaving 12 bases of the junction unmatched. This CDR3 comprises 14 residues. CDR3 nucleotide sequence: TGTGCCAGCAGCGTCGGCGGGAGCCTTAGAGGTCAGTTCTTC. It specifies CASSVGGSLRGQFF.

The DNA for the CDR3 is TGCAGTGCCCATTTGAAATTAAACACAGATACGCAGTATTTT. It encodes CSAHLKLNTDTQYF. The rearrangement joins TRBV20-1 to TRBJ2-3; no reliable D call. V was pared by 6 bases and J by 2 bases, with 15 bases between. Germline assignment: CDR1 DFQATT and CDR2 SNEGSKA (reference sequence). This CDR3 region has 14 residues.

J is TRBJ1-2 and V is TRBV20-1; possibly TRBD1 for D (5 bases). Germline V gene data show CDR1 as DFQATT and CDR2 as SNEGSKA (reference sequence). The V end lost 0 bases, the J end lost 4 bases, and 12 bases lay between the germline ends. The CDR3 runs 14 residues. The CDR3 here is CSAREPDSGYGYTF. Here the CDR3 DNA reads TGCAGTGCTAGAGAACCCGACAGCGGCTATGGCTACACCTTC.

V usage is TRBV7-2 and J usage is TRBJ2-3; D may be TRBD2 (5 bases). The V and J ends lost 6 bases and 0 bases respectively, with 16 bases between them. The CDR3 runs to 16 residues. CDR1 and CDR2 (germline): SGHTA, FQGNSA. The CDR3 loop reads CASSRRTRLSTDTQYF. The DNA of the CDR3 is TGTGCCAGCAGTCGGAGGACCCGGCTTAGCACAGATACGCAGTATTTT.

This clonotype was observed a handful of times. J is TRBJ2-3 and V is TRBV7-2; D possibly corresponds to TRBD2 (5 bases). The germline V gene has CDR1 SGHTA and CDR2 FQGNSA. CDR3 length: 14 amino acids. V dropped 5 bases and J dropped 10 bases, with 19 bases sitting between them. DNA of the CDR3: TGTGCCAGCAGCCCGCCGGGATTGGGCGTTGCGCAGTATTTT. This codes for CASSPPGLGVAQYF.

The chain links TRBV29-1 to TRBJ1-4, with TRBD1 matching over 8 bases. This CDR3 has 13 residues. V gave up 4 bases and J gave up 8 bases; unmatched junction bases: 6. Germline V lookup: CDR1 SQVTM, CDR2 ANQGSEA. The CDR3: CSVARDRNEKLFF. The CDR3 nucleotides read TGCAGCGTTGCCCGGGACAGGAACGAAAAACTGTTTTTT.

This clonotype has only a few counts. The chain carries TRBV10-3 and TRBJ2-3; 7 bases are shared with TRBD2. The junction had 8 bases not matched to a gene; V was cut back by 10 bases and J by 1 base. Germline values: CDR1 ENHRY, CDR2 SYGVKD. The CDR3 loop spans 14 amino acids. The CDR3 region is CATGRSGGTDTQYF. CDR3 DNA: TGTGCCACGGGGCGCAGCGGGGGCACAGATACGCAGTATTTT.

This rearrangement joins TRBV7-9 to TRBJ2-7, with 8 bases aligning to TRBD1. With V trimmed by 10 bases and J by 2 bases, 4 bases remained unmatched. Germline assignment: CDR1 SEHNR and CDR2 FQNEAQ (reference sequence). The CDR3 runs 12 residues. This chain's CDR3 is CAIRDRTYEQYF. CDR3 sequence (DNA): TGTGCCATCCGGGACAGGACCTACGAGCAGTACTTC.

The sample holds one count of this clonotype. V usage is TRBV6-1 and J usage is TRBJ1-2; 7 positions match TRBD1. The V segment lost 7 bases and the J segment 4 bases; nucleotides outside the gene matches: 18. This CDR3 region has 17 residues. Germline loops: CDR1 MNHNS, CDR2 SASEGT. The CDR3 spells CASTDVRQGWFAYGYTF. CDR3 sequence (DNA): TGTGCCAGCACCGACGTCCGACAGGGCTGGTTTGCCTATGGCTACACCTTC.

The CDR3 DNA reads TGTGCCAGCAGCTTAAGAGGGCAGGCTGATGAGCAGTTCTTC. Amino acids: CASSLRGQADEQFF. The chain joins TRBV11-2 to TRBJ2-1; D is possibly TRBD2 (5 bases). Between the trimmed V and J ends, which lost 2 bases and 8 bases, there was a span of 13 bases. CDR1 is SGHAT and CDR2 is FQNNGV in the germline V gene. The CDR3 contains 14 residues.

V and J are TRBV20-1 and TRBJ2-1, with 8 bases that match TRBD1. The CDR3 consists of 15 residues. CDR1 and CDR2 from the germline V gene are DFQATT and SNEGSKA (reference sequence). After removal of 0 bases from V and 5 bases from J, the junction contained 6 bases not matched to a gene. The CDR3 region is CSARDPRTGNNEQFF. The CDR3 DNA is TGCAGTGCTAGAGATCCGAGGACAGGGAACAATGAGCAGTTCTTC.

This clonotype was found a few times. This sequence joins TRBV6-5 and TRBJ2-5; perhaps TRBD2 as D (5 bases). The J call could be wrong; TRBJ2-7 is a better fit for the DNA end. This CDR3 region has 16 residues. In germline, CDR1 is MNHEY, CDR2 SVGAGI. Here the CDR3 reads CASSSPSSGVRNEQYF. Here the CDR3 DNA reads TGTGCCAGCAGCTCTCCTTCATCCGGGGTAAGGAACGAGCAGTACTTC.

This chain uses TRBV4-1 with TRBJ2-7; D not resolved. CDR3 length: 15 residues. V was clipped by 0 bases and J by 3 bases, with 12 bases between them. CDR1 MGHRA and CDR2 YSYEKL come from the germline V gene. The CDR3 loop is CASSQDSVDGYEQYF. In DNA form, the CDR3 reads TGCGCCAGCAGCCAAGACTCGGTGGACGGCTACGAGCAGTACTTC.

This clonotype turned up a few times. This CDR3 reads CASFKRETYEQYF. The CDR3 DNA sequence: TGTGCCAGCTTCAAGCGGGAGACCTACGAGCAGTACTTC. The chain combines TRBV28 with TRBJ2-7, with 8 positions matching TRBD2. Germline V gene data show CDR1 as MDHEN and CDR2 as SYDVKM. The length of the CDR3 is 13 residues. J was trimmed by 2 bases and V by 8 bases; bases with no gene match: 5.